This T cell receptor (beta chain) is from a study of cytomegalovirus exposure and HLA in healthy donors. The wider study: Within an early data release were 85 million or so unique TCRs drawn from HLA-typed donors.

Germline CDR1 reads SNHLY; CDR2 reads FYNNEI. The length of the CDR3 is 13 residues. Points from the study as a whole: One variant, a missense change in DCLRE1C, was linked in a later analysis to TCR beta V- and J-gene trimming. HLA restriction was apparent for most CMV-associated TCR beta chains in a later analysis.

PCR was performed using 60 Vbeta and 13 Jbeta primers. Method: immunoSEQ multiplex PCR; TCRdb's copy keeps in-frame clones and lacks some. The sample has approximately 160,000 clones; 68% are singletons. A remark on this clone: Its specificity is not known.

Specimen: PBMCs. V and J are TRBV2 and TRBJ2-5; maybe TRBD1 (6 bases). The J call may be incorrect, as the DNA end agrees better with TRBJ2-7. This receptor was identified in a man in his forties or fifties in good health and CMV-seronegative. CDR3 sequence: CASNGQINYEQYF. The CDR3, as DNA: TGTGCCAGCAACGGACAGATTAATTACGAGCAGTACTTC.